Listed here is a single T cell receptor (beta chain). Its antigen is not identified. This sample was taken from a study of shared clonotypes between healthy human individuals. Study results and limitations: Donor scarcity curtailed the genetic and exposure-history diversity represented herein.

The method was immunoSEQ multiplex PCR; TCRdb's version includes in-frame clones alone and lacks a portion of them. The sample carries about 1.1 million clones, roughly 74% recorded once. The TCR sequence derives from a man between 18 and 35 years old in good health. Some clones in this sample may be carry-over from other donors' samples. What was sequenced was memory CD4+ T cells from PBMCs. Subset denoted: CD45RA-negative fraction.

The CDR3 DNA is TGTGCCAGCAGTTACGGACATCCCAATCAGCCCCAGCATTTT. This sequence encodes CASSYGHPNQPQHF. This chain connects TRBV27 to TRBJ1-5; TRBD1 might be the D (5 bases). The CDR3 sequence is 14 residues long. Trimming removed 4 bases at V and 3 bases at J, with 10 bases between. Germline lookup yields CDR1 MNHEY and CDR2 SMNVEV (reference sequence).